This T cell receptor beta chain was identified during a study of beta chain features in type 1 diabetes. Study-level results: Researchers report that Type 1 diabetes patients had moderately but significantly shorter TCRB CDR3s across all four CD4+ subsets.

Investigators reverse transcribed all isolated RNA, so they sequenced expressed TCRB transcripts. Roughly 3.5 million reads per sample were averaged for naive, central memory and regulatory samples. Clones were read by immunoSEQ multiplex PCR, and TCRdb kept only the in-frame ones, dropping some. The sample holds hundreds of thousands of clones, around an eighth seen once. Germline V gives CDR1 SGHNT, CDR2 YYREEE (reference sequence). This CDR3 has 16 residues. V lost 0 bases to trimming and J lost 1 base, with 12 bases between them. Staining for CD45RO/CCR7/CD25/CD127/CD95/CD27 allowed sorting of CD4+ naive, central memory, regulatory and stem cell-like memory cells. This clone was found a few times. Its cognate antigen is unknown.

The source material was naive CD4+ T cells from blood. V is TRBV5-4 and J is TRBJ2-3; D is ambiguous. The clonotype comes from a young man with type 1 diabetes. CDR3 nucleotides: TGTGCCAGCAGCTTGGAATGGGGAAAGGGCACAGATACGCAGTATTTT. Translated: CASSLEWGKGTDTQYF.